This TCR beta chain comes out of a study of neurological immune-mediated disorders. V lost 0 bases to trimming and J lost 3 bases, with 3 bases between them. CDR3 length: 13 amino acids. CDR1 and CDR2 (germline): MGHRA, YSYEKL. TCRdb re-called the 5' RACE reads with MiXCR, one entry per CDR3 protein. Of 49,000 or so distinct CDR3 sequences listed, just under 4.5% are singletons. This clonotype showed up many times. The sequence came from a woman in her fifties or sixties with multiple sclerosis. Specimen: PBMCs. The chain couples TRBV4-1 to TRBJ1-3; D unresolved. The CDR3 DNA sequence: TGCGCCAGCAGCCAAGAAGATGGAAACACCATATATTTT. It encodes CASSQEDGNTIYF.